This T cell receptor beta chain came from a study of T-cell memory formation after mild COVID-19. TCRdb used MiXCR to reprocess the 5' RACE reads, holding one entry per CDR3 protein. The sample holds about 110,000 distinct CDR3 sequences, 15% to 20% seen once. As for this clonotype: Its antigen is not known.

Trimming took 5 bases from V and 3 from J; bases not matched to a gene: 12. The germline gives CDR1 SNHLY, CDR2 FYNNEI. This CDR3 contains 17 residues. Overall study findings and caveats: Those CD4+ clones that contracted were mainly in CM and EM (CD8+ ones in EMRA). Pre-infection memory showed some responding clones, and this suggested that cross-reactive memory joined.

This chain connects TRBV2 to TRBJ2-1, with 8 nucleotides matching TRBD2. The source is an adult woman who had mild COVID-19 (a few samples of this study predate the infection). Cell type and time point are not known. The sequenced sample was PBMCs or a T cell subset sorted from them (not recorded which). The CDR3 protein is CASSPPGERGFYNEQFF. DNA of the CDR3: TGTGCCAGCAGTCCACCCGGAGAGCGGGGGTTCTACAATGAGCAGTTCTTC. The complete variable domain, with remaining parts taken from reference TRBV2 and TRBJ2-1, reads EPEVTQTPSHQVTQMGQEVILRCVPISNHLYFYWYRQILGQKVEFLVSFYNNEISEKSEIFDDQFSVERPDGSNFTLKIRSTKLEDSAMYFCASSPPGERGFYNEQFFGPGTRLTVL.